These 2 T cell receptor beta chains share one sample of origin, sequenced in a study of identical twins. TCRdb redid the calling of the 5' RACE reads with MiXCR, one entry per CDR3 protein. The sample records roughly 690,000 distinct CDR3 sequences, roughly 6.2% being singletons. The specimen sequenced was naive T cells sorted from blood. These receptors all come from a man between 18 and 35 years old in good health.

This clonotype was detected only once. The V gene is TRBV11-1, the J gene TRBJ2-5; D might be TRBD1 or TRBD2, each matching 5 bases. CDR1 SGHAT and CDR2 FQDESV come from the germline V gene (reference sequence). The CDR3 consists of 18 residues. V lost 3 bases, J lost 4 bases, and 24 bases lay in between. The CDR3 bases are TGTGCCAGCAGCTTTTTTGGGACCCCAGGCCCCTTTCGAGAGACCCAGTACTTC. This encodes CASSFFGTPGPFRETQYF.

This clonotype was counted ten times or more. This chain connects TRBV5-1 to TRBJ2-1; 8 bases agree with TRBD2. CDR3 size: 13 residues. Germline-derived CDR1 and CDR2 are SGHRS and YFSETQ. With V trimmed by 3 bases and J by 9 bases, 5 bases remained unmatched. The CDR3: CASSSVTSAEQFF. The CDR3 DNA follows: TGCGCCAGCAGCTCGGTGACTAGCGCTGAGCAGTTCTTC.